This T cell receptor (beta chain) was identified in a study of control samples from healthy donors and cancer patients. CDR1 is SNHLY, CDR2 FYNNEI, per germline. The CDR3 is 14 amino acids. Trimming shortened V by 7 bases and J by 2 bases, and 15 bases separated the two germline ends. Profiling relied on immunoSEQ multiplex PCR, and the TCRdb table lists in-frame clones only, not all of them. The data hold roughly 170,000 clones, with roughly 93% observed a single time. The sequenced sample consisted of blood. The clonotype was recovered from a young man in good health. The rearrangement uses TRBV2 and TRBJ2-7, with D perhaps matching TRBD2 (6 bases). CDR3 region: CASTDRTMPYEQYF. CDR3 nucleotides: TGTGCCAGCACCGATAGGACTATGCCCTACGAGCAGTACTTC.